This TCR beta chain was obtained from a study of cytomegalovirus exposure and HLA in healthy donors (dated by TCRdb to about 2017). Study-wide context: An earlier analysis of approximately 640 of the donors reported about 250 Gb of sequence data and some 120 million unique TCR beta sequences from about 200 million T cells. Approximately 300 gigabases of sequencing data and tens of millions of unique TCR sequences made up an early release that covered several hundred HLA-typed donors. Of the approximately 400 genotyped donors, about 80% fell in the genetic ancestry cluster associated with self-reported Caucasian donors. The aim of the study was to test whether cataloging public T cell receptors could identify signatures of past pathogen exposure. The study profiled the T cell repertoires of some 610 subjects by immunosequencing and related them to cytomegalovirus serostatus. In addition to the first cohort of roughly 670 subjects, a separate validation cohort of 130 or so different subjects was used. To predict cytomegalovirus infection status, the study combined high-throughput TCR immunosequencing, statistical association of individual TCRs with disease status, and machine learning. A later analysis re-analyzed previously published TCR beta repertoires from approximately 700 donors and added high-resolution HLA genotyping to study TCR occurrence patterns. The later analysis used no new phenotypic data to find candidate immune exposures, relying instead on TCR beta sequences and their occurrence across donors. In an earlier analysis of several hundred of the donors, high-throughput TCR beta sequencing was used to judge whether each TCR beta V gene segment behaved as functional or pseudogenic. Donor age, sex, ethnicity and CMV serostatus were compiled together with the repertoire data. A later genetic analysis took genome-wide SNP genotypes for 398 of the 666 donors and used that subset as a discovery cohort. Every discovery cohort repertoire had been produced on one sequencing platform. Class I and class II HLA loci were covered by the typing at four-digit resolution. Typing coverage varied by locus: about 620-630 donors for A, B, C, DRB1 and DQB1; under 550 for DQA1; about 570 for DPA1; around 450 for DPB1. Five DR-DQ haplotypes were treated as single units for association and clustering because of strong linkage in the cohort. On average, 235,054 unique TCR beta nucleotide sequences were sequenced per donor among some 430 genotyped donors of the cohort, with around 19% of those sequences being non-productive.

About this clone itself: The antigen it binds to is not known. Within one base of it there is no much larger clone, and no base qualities were kept.

The germline V gene supplies CDR1 MNHEY and CDR2 SVGAGI. At the junction V is shortened by 3 bases and J by 4 bases, with 10 bases in between. The CDR3 goes from the cysteine to the phenylalanine over 14 residues. Only the CDR3 portion is preserved as DNA: 42 bases, with reading frame beginning at the first base. The paper's findings and limits, for the study overall: Sequencing depth was assumed to be roughly uniform across donors in the presence/absence analyses, though that assumption may not hold. For the cohort, immune exposure information was limited to CMV serostatus. Because the 87-base-pair reads could not distinguish some IMGT-functional V segments, including TRBV6-2 and TRBV6-3, those segments were excluded. While some public TCRs were present in many individuals, most TCR sequences turned up only very rarely across donors. An association between a missense DCLRE1C variant and V-gene and J-gene trimming of TCR beta chains was found in a later genetic analysis and replicated in an independent cohort. Because HLA typing was unavailable for some donors at each locus, only the typed subset was used in association tests. According to a later analysis, TCR association rates differed among HLA loci, with DRB1 alleles showing the most associated TCRs and HLA-C alleles showing the fewest. Correlated functional status among segregating V segments might reflect linkage disequilibrium, but an unknown experimental factor could not be ruled out. The earlier analysis of around 600 of the donors excluded seventeen rarely observed V segments, including chromosome 9 orphons, because counts were too low. The cohort was sequenced for TCR beta chains only, and without alpha or paired-chain data the features that could be detected were limited. According to a later analysis, parvovirus B19, influenza, CMV and Epstein-Barr virus appeared linked to several top co-occurrence clusters. Strong co-occurrence of HLA alleles, especially DR and DQ, made assigning TCR associations to individual alleles difficult. In vitro tests confirmed that a few of the cytomegalovirus-associated TCR beta chains recognize cytomegalovirus antigens. Compared with equally common non-associated chains, HLA-associated TCR beta chains in a later analysis were more clonally expanded and had lower generation probabilities. A further reported finding was that TCR beta sequences accurately predicted the HLA-A and HLA-B alleles for most subjects in the first cohort. Cytomegalovirus status was reported to be diagnosed by the classifier with high specificity and sensitivity in both the original and validation cohorts. A group of highly shared sequence variants was considered likely to be a technical artifact of the sequencing pipeline. A later genetic analysis reported fewer N-insertions in productive TCRs among donors in an Asian-associated ancestry cluster than the roughly 620-donor mean. In an earlier analysis of approximately 600 of the donors, most TCR beta V segments were observed in productive rearrangements about 87% or about 30% of the time, broadly matching IMGT annotations. According to the authors, the approach could potentially be generalized to other disease states and immunological phenotypes. In the study, 150 to 200 TCR beta chains were listed as associated with cytomegalovirus. A later analysis associated 15,000 to 20,000 TCR beta sequences with specific HLA alleles at a false discovery rate of 0.05. A later analysis found that most CMV-associated TCR beta chains appeared HLA-restricted, with HLA associations seemingly driven largely by CMV exposure.

To prepare the library, the immunoSEQ multiplex PCR assay was applied. For the multiplex PCR, a mixture combining 60 forward primers for TCR Vbeta segments and 13 reverse primers for TCR Jbeta segments was used. A multiplex PCR assay on genomic DNA amplified the CDR3 region of rearranged TCR beta genes. Amplified TCR beta libraries were sequenced as 87-base-pair reads on the Illumina HiSeq System. The original methods were these. Across the 666 repertoires, a later analysis counted approximately 83 million unique TCR beta chains, approximately 10 million of which were shared by at least two donors. To remove PCR and sequencing errors, raw reads were error-corrected and collapsed into unique sequences using a nearest-neighbor algorithm that merged closely related sequences. Alignment of CDR3 sequences to IMGT reference sequences was used to assign V, D and J gene segments. For a sequence to be retained, at least a six-nucleotide match to both a V gene segment and a J gene segment was required. Rearrangements were called productive when the CDR3 lacked stop codons and stayed in frame with V and J; all others were non-productive. CDR3 was defined by IMGT convention, running from the second conserved V-encoded cysteine to the conserved J-encoded phenylalanine. The earlier analysis of fewer than 750 of the donors excluded sequences that lacked an unambiguous match to a single V gene segment. An earlier analysis of about 600 of the donors called V segments functional above 56.7% productive rearrangements and segregating when the between-donor standard deviation exceeded 5%. A statistical classification framework was built for diagnosing cytomegalovirus status from the catalog of TCR beta chain sequences. In a later analysis, V and J genes were assigned by comparing TCR nucleotide sequences against IMGT/GENE-DB human TR gene sequences. The TCRdist pipeline was used in a later analysis to assign CDR3 sequences and most-parsimonious VDJ recombination scenarios. In a later analysis, every TCR beta chain was defined by the combination of its CDR3 amino acid sequence and its V-gene family, and reads without a unique V-gene family were dropped. As a way to deal with suspected cross-contamination and a sequencing artifact, a later analysis dropped approximately 570 nucleotide sequences that were highly shared and had low generation probability. In a later analysis, a clonal expansion index for each public chain was calculated from normalized within-repertoire ranks of inferred template counts. A later analysis computed generation probabilities with a VDJ recombination model fitted to out-of-frame rearrangements, and checked the results against IGoR. In a later analysis, TCR-TCR, TCR-HLA and TCR-CMV co-occurrence was scored with hypergeometric tests, and a repertoire-size bias correction was applied to TCR pairs. A later analysis estimated false discovery rates by permuting HLA or CMV assignments 20 times. A later analysis grouped co-occurring TCRs with DBSCAN, adding TCRdist sequence similarity when clustering within HLA-allele-positive subsets. Repertoires with fewer than 30,000 or more than 120,000 public chains were left out of co-occurrence clustering, as were about five repertoires with anomalous nucleotide sharing. TCRdb carries this immuneACCESS record with in-frame sequences only. Its versions omit some clonotypes, under half of them owing to an unresolved V gene in the studies checked, with the rest unexplained. V and J calls and clone size are those listed in that table; D and trimming were worked out from the DNA. The sample includes fewer than 150,000 clones, with roughly four fifths observed a single time. The ten largest make up 14% of the sample.

The cohort was made up of roughly 670 healthy bone marrow donors. Cohort members were all nominally healthy when sampled, although unrecorded immune exposures were likely present. CMV serostatus was positive for 250 to 300 and negative for about 55% of the roughly 670 cohort members, and was not recorded for this donor. Each donor provided a peripheral blood sample, and peripheral blood mononuclear cells were used for TCR beta sequencing. Genomic DNA extraction from the blood cell samples was performed with the Qiagen DNeasy Blood Extraction Kit. The V gene is TRBV6-5 and the J gene is TRBJ1-3, and perhaps TRBD1 as D gene, on 6 matching bases. This clonotype originated in a human donor in good health. Material: PBMCs. The sequenced DNA: TGTGCCAGCAGTTATCAGGGGACGGGAAACACCATATATTTT. This encodes CASSYQGTGNTIYF.